Presented here are 29 T cell receptor beta chains from one specimen sequenced in a study of PD-1 blockade in classical Hodgkin lymphoma. All trial patients relapsed after autologous stem cell transplantation. The study purified CD4+ T cells from thawed PBMCs using magnetic negative selection. Generated by immunoSEQ multiplex PCR, the TCRdb table keeps only in-frame clones and is missing some. Among just under 30,000 clones listed, less than 90% were seen once. The sample was CD4+ T cells from blood, taken at baseline. The receptors shown here come from a human donor with classical Hodgkin lymphoma.

V and J are TRBV10-1 and TRBJ2-3, with D hard to call. In germline, CDR1 is WNHNN, CDR2 SYGVQD (reference sequence). V was shortened by 6 bases and J by 2 bases, with 12 bases between the two germline ends. The CDR3 extends over 14 amino acids. The CDR3 region has the DNA TGCGCCAGCAGGCGTAGCAGCTTCACAGATACGCAGTATTTT. Translated: CASRRSSFTDTQYF.

Turning to this clone: A junction boundary mismatches the germline segment, possibly from a read error. The chain links TRBV18 to TRBJ1-2; D call uncertain. CDR1 is KGHSH and CDR2 is LQKENI in the germline V gene. The CDR3 extends over 12 amino acids. CDR3 protein: CASSSPGNGYTF. DNA for the CDR3: TGTGCCAGCTCATCACCCGGGAATGGCTACACCTTC.

The genes are TRBV28 and TRBJ2-7; 8 bases map to TRBD1. The V segment lost 7 bases and the J segment 4 bases; nucleotides outside the gene matches: 12. Germline V gene lookup returns CDR1 MDHEN and CDR2 SYDVKM. This CDR3 spans 15 amino acids. Here the CDR3 reads CASTRGGTGGYEQYF. The CDR3 DNA sequence: TGTGCCAGCACCAGAGGAGGAACAGGGGGGTACGAGCAGTACTTC.

V gene TRBV2 combines with J gene TRBJ2-1, with TRBD2 matching over 10 bases. With 5 bases clipped from V and 8 bases from J, the junction kept 6 bases outside the gene matches. CDR1 is SNHLY, CDR2 FYNNEI, per germline. The CDR3 extends over 14 amino acids. In nucleotides, the CDR3 is TGTGCCAGCAGTACTAGCGGGACTGTCCATGAGCAGTTCTTC. It yields the protein CASSTSGTVHEQFF.

V usage is TRBV9 and J usage is TRBJ1-1, with 12 nucleotides matching TRBD1. The V and J ends lost 3 bases and 0 bases, in that order; junction bases with no gene match: 9. The germline V gene has CDR1 SGDLS and CDR2 YYNGEE. The CDR3 runs to 18 residues. For the CDR3, the DNA is TGTGCCAGCAGCGCAGGGGACAGGGGGCGCGGGATGAACACTGAAGCTTTCTTT. Its translation is CASSAGDRGRGMNTEAFF. Full variable domain (outside the CDR3, taken from reference TRBV9 and TRBJ1-1): DSGVTQTPKHLITATGQRVTLRCSPRSGDLSVYWYQQSLDQGLQFLIQYYNGEERAKGNILERFSAQQFPDLHSELNLSSLELGDSALYFCASSAGDRGRGMNTEAFFGQGTRLTVV.

CDR3: CASSRPGDQETQYF. In nucleotides, the CDR3 is TGTGCCAGCAGCAGACCAGGGGATCAAGAGACCCAGTACTTC. This chain uses TRBV7-2 with TRBJ2-5; D is perhaps TRBD1 (6 bases). The V end was cut by 5 bases, the J end by 2 bases, with 12 bases between. This CDR3 is 14 amino acids long. Germline CDR1 reads SGHTA; CDR2 reads FQGNSA.

A few counts support this clone. The rearrangement links TRBV6-5 to TRBJ1-1; the match to TRBD1 covers 7 bases. The V and J ends lost 7 bases and 4 bases, in that order; junction bases with no gene match: 6. The CDR3 runs 13 residues. Germline CDR1 reads MNHEY; CDR2 reads SVGAGI. The CDR3 loop is CASNIQGSTEAFF. DNA for the CDR3: TGTGCCAGCAATATACAGGGGAGCACTGAAGCTTTCTTT.

The chain couples TRBV19 to TRBJ2-5; D gene unclear. From germline, CDR1 is LNHDA and CDR2 SQIVND (reference sequence). Deletions cut 3 bases from V and 1 base from J, with 0 bases between. This CDR3 has 11 residues. CDR3 residues: CASSIQETQYF. CDR3 DNA sequence: TGTGCCAGTAGTATCCAAGAGACCCAGTACTTC.

The V call is TRBV4-2, the J call TRBJ1-3, with D uncertain. This CDR3 region has 18 residues. Germline values: CDR1 LGHNA, CDR2 YNFKEQ. V gave up 0 bases and J gave up 0 bases, with 15 bases separating them. The CDR3 region is CASSQESVRSSSGNTIYF. CDR3 sequence (DNA): TGTGCCAGCAGCCAAGAAAGCGTTAGGTCGAGCTCTGGAAACACCATATATTTT.

This clone was picked up one time. The chain uses TRBV11-2 and TRBJ2-5, with 10 bases aligning to TRBD1. The DNA end favors TRBJ2-7, so the J call may be wrong. The germline V gene has CDR1 SGHAT and CDR2 FQNNGV. The CDR3 has 17 amino acids. The CDR3 sequence is CASSYSPSTGGFYEQYF. The CDR3 DNA follows: TGTGCCAGCAGCTACTCCCCATCGACAGGGGGCTTCTACGAGCAGTACTTC.

This clone has a single count. The chain joins TRBV28 to TRBJ2-3; 15 bases agree with TRBD2. V dropped 6 bases and J dropped 6; count of bases not matched to a gene: 16. The CDR3 spans 19 residues. Germline lookup yields CDR1 MDHEN and CDR2 SYDVKM. CDR3 residues: CASRTTARTSGRGRDTQYF. The DNA of the CDR3 is TGTGCCAGCAGGACGACGGCCCGGACTAGCGGGAGGGGGCGGGATACGCAGTATTTT.

In DNA form, the CDR3 reads TGTGCCAGCACCCCGGGAGGGACCCAGTACTTC. The encoded protein is CASTPGGTQYF. The V gene is TRBV7-9, the J gene TRBJ2-5, with TRBD2 matching 7 bases. The CDR3 runs to 11 residues. V gave up 7 bases and J gave up 7 bases; unmatched junction bases: 3. Germline V lookup: CDR1 SEHNR, CDR2 FQNEAQ (reference sequence).

The chain uses TRBV9 and TRBJ2-5; 10 nucleotides match TRBD2. J lost 5 bases, V lost 8 bases, and 18 bases had no gene match. The CDR3 totals 17 residues. CDR1 SGDLS and CDR2 YYNGEE come from the germline V gene. CDR3 nucleotide sequence: TGTGCCAGTGCGTGGGGGACGGTAGCGGGAGGTACCGAGACCCAGTACTTC. Its translation is CASAWGTVAGGTETQYF.

The chain combines TRBV7-7 with TRBJ2-1; D not certain. The CDR3 length is 11 residues. Germline CDR1 is SSHAT and CDR2 is FNYEAQ (reference sequence). Trimming left V 3 bases short and J 6 bases short, with 3 bases between. The CDR3 DNA reads TGTGCCAGCAGCTTTAGCAATGAGCAGTTCTTC. As protein: CASSFSNEQFF.

This clone showed up just a few times. This chain joins TRBV6-1 and TRBJ2-7; D possibly corresponds to TRBD2 (6 bases). V was clipped by 1 base and J by 2 bases, with 9 bases between them. This CDR3 is built from 14 residues. The germline V gene encodes CDR1 MNHNS and CDR2 SASEGT. This CDR3 reads CASSEEGGTYEQYF. The CDR3 DNA follows: TGTGCCAGCAGTGAAGAAGGAGGGACCTACGAGCAGTACTTC.

The chain is built from TRBV2 and TRBJ2-2; 8 bases align to TRBD1. The CDR3 covers 14 residues. V dropped 6 bases and J dropped 8; count of bases not matched to a gene: 8. Looked up from germline, CDR1 is SNHLY and CDR2 is FYNNEI. CDR3 sequence reads: CASSRQGPPGELFF. The CDR3 bases are TGTGCCAGCAGCAGACAGGGGCCGCCGGGGGAGCTGTTTTTT.

This chain connects TRBV5-4 to TRBJ2-5, with TRBD2 identical over 7 bases. This CDR3 has 15 amino acids. The ends lost 1 base at V and 5 bases at J; junction bases unmatched: 8. Germline V lookup: CDR1 SGHNT, CDR2 YYREEE (reference sequence). For the CDR3, the DNA is TGTGCCAGCAGCTTGCAGGGCGGGAGAGGCGAGACCCAGTACTTC. It yields the protein CASSLQGGRGETQYF.

This chain uses TRBV4-3 with TRBJ1-3; D possibly corresponds to TRBD1 (5 bases). The V end lost 0 bases, the J end lost 7 bases, and 7 bases lay between the germline ends. The CDR3 covers 13 residues. Per the germline V gene, CDR1 is LGHNA and CDR2 is YSLEER. CDR3 sequence: CASSQEGANTIYF. CDR3 bases: TGCGCCAGCAGCCAAGAAGGGGCGAACACCATATATTTT.

V gene TRBV30 combines with J gene TRBJ1-4; no clear D gene. Germline V gene lookup returns CDR1 GTSNPN and CDR2 SVGIG (reference sequence). The V and J ends lost 2 bases and 8 bases respectively, with 15 bases between them. This CDR3 spans 14 amino acids. For the CDR3, the DNA is TGTGCCTGGAGTAGGATCATGCTTCGGGAAAAACTGTTTTTT. Translation gives CAWSRIMLREKLFF.

This clone has a single count. The genes are TRBV2 and TRBJ1-4, with a tentative D call TRBD1 (6 bases). Germline CDR1 SNHLY, CDR2 FYNNEI. Trimming left V 3 bases short and J 4 bases short, with 12 bases between. There are 15 residues in the CDR3. This CDR3 is CASSDVTGSNEKLFF. CDR3 DNA: TGTGCCAGCAGTGACGTGACAGGTAGTAATGAAAAACTGTTTTTT. Combining the CDR3 with reference TRBV2 and TRBJ1-4 gives the whole variable domain EPEVTQTPSHQVTQMGQEVILRCVPISNHLYFYWYRQILGQKVEFLVSFYNNEISEKSEIFDDQFSVERPDGSNFTLKIRSTKLEDSAMYFCASSDVTGSNEKLFFGSGTQLSVL.

This CDR3 reads CATSREGGWVGQPQHF. The CDR3 nucleotides are TGTGCCACCAGCAGAGAGGGGGGCTGGGTTGGTCAGCCCCAGCATTTT. The genes are TRBV15 and TRBJ1-5, with D perhaps matching TRBD1 (6 bases). This CDR3 spans 16 amino acids. V was pared by 0 bases and J by 6 bases, with 15 bases between. Germline CDR1 is LNHNV and CDR2 is YYDKDF (reference sequence).

This chain links TRBV7-2 with TRBJ1-2, with a weak D call TRBD1 (6 bases). This CDR3 is 16 amino acids long. The germline V gene has CDR1 SGHTA and CDR2 FQGNSA. Trimming left V 1 base short and J 2 bases short, with 14 bases between. DNA of the CDR3: TGTGCCAGCAGCTTAGTAGGCGGGGGGCTGAACTATGGCTACACCTTC. Its protein is CASSLVGGGLNYGYTF. Based on the CDR3 plus reference TRBV7-2 and TRBJ1-2, the full variable domain is GAGVSQSPSNKVTEKGKDVELRCDPISGHTALYWYRQSLGQGLEFLIYFQGNSAPDKSGLPSDRFSAERTGGSVSTLTIQRTQQEDSAVYLCASSLVGGGLNYGYTFGSGTRLTVV.

The chain couples TRBV6-6 to TRBJ2-3, with 8 nucleotides matching TRBD2. The length of the CDR3 is 14 residues. Germline loops: CDR1 MNHNY, CDR2 SVGAGI (reference sequence). The V and J ends lost 5 bases and 3 bases, in that order; junction bases with no gene match: 4. The CDR3 is CASSLGLATDTQYF. The CDR3 DNA is TGTGCCAGCAGTCTCGGACTAGCTACAGATACGCAGTATTTT.

The chain joins TRBV5-1 to TRBJ2-7; TRBD1 is a possible D gene (6 bases). V was clipped by 4 bases and J by 4 bases, with 12 bases between them. CDR1 SGHRS and CDR2 YFSETQ come from the germline V gene. This CDR3 spans 13 amino acids. CDR3 nucleotide sequence: TGCGCCAGCAGCCCCGGGACAAGATACGAGCAGTACTTC. Its protein is CASSPGTRYEQYF.

V usage is TRBV29-1 and J usage is TRBJ2-5; 8 positions match TRBD1. CDR1 and CDR2 (germline): SQVTM, ANQGSEA. The CDR3 is 13 residues long. V was clipped by 1 base and J by 11 bases; unmatched bases: 9. The CDR3 bases are TGCAGCGTTGAAGGGACAGGGCTGGGGGAGCAGTACTTC. Its protein is CSVEGTGLGEQYF.

This clone was observed once. The rearrangement links TRBV4-1 to TRBJ2-3; 7 nucleotides line up with TRBD2. V lost 1 base to trimming and J lost 4 bases; unmatched junction nucleotides: 11. CDR3 length: 17 residues. Germline values: CDR1 MGHRA, CDR2 YSYEKL. The CDR3: CASSQVARTRGSDTQYF. The CDR3 DNA follows: TGCGCCAGCAGCCAAGTAGCCCGGACTAGAGGTTCAGATACGCAGTATTTT.

This chain links TRBV11-3 with TRBJ2-1; D unresolved. Looked up from germline, CDR1 is SGHNT and CDR2 is YENEEA. This CDR3 comprises 13 residues. Trimming stripped 5 bases from V and 7 bases from J, with 12 bases between. The CDR3 coding sequence is TGTGCCAGCAGCCCCAGGAATGATAATGAGCAGTTCTTC. This gives the protein CASSPRNDNEQFF. Supplemented by reference TRBV11-3 and TRBJ2-1, the full variable domain reads EAGVVQSPRYKIIEKKQPVAFWCNPISGHNTLYWYLQNLGQGPELLIRYENEEAVDDSQLPKDRFSAERLKGVDSTLKIQPAELGDSAVYLCASSPRNDNEQFFGPGTRLTVL.

This chain joins TRBV2 and TRBJ2-5; a weak D match, TRBD2 (7 bases). Between the trimmed V and J ends, which lost 6 bases and 5 bases, there was a span of 16 bases. Germline CDR1 is SNHLY and CDR2 is FYNNEI. This CDR3 is 14 amino acids long. CDR3 DNA: TGTGCCAGCAGGGGGGGGCTGAGTGGGGAGACCCAGTACTTC. Its translation is CASRGGLSGETQYF.

The rearrangement joins TRBV29-1 to TRBJ2-3; 12 bases match TRBD2. The CDR3 totals 15 residues. J gave up 1 base and V 1 base, and 0 bases lay outside the gene matches. From germline, CDR1 is SQVTM and CDR2 ANQGSEA. CDR3 coding DNA: TGCAGCGTTGAAGGACTAGCGGGGGGCACAGATACGCAGTATTTT. This gives the protein CSVEGLAGGTDTQYF.